This TCR beta chain was recovered during a study of cytomegalovirus exposure and HLA in healthy donors. Vbeta (60) and Jbeta (13) primers were used in the PCR. Data came from immunoSEQ multiplex PCR; TCRdb stores just in-frame clones and leaves some out. The sample includes tens of thousands of clones, roughly 58% seen only once; the top ten take around 5%. The CDR3 has 15 amino acids. Germline values: CDR1 SGHRS, CDR2 YFSETQ. The V and J ends lost 0 bases and 2 bases respectively, with 11 bases between them. Input material: PBMCs. This TCR was recovered from a woman aged 25-40 years in good health and CMV-seropositive. The chain links TRBV5-1 to TRBJ2-5; D perhaps matches TRBD2 (6 bases). The CDR3 bases are TGCGCCAGCAGCTTGGGAATAGCGGATCAAGAGACCCAGTACTTC. This sequence encodes CASSLGIADQETQYF.